This T cell receptor (beta chain) was captured by sequencing in a study of cytomegalovirus exposure and HLA in healthy donors. Study-level results: In vitro data verified a few CMV-associated chains as specific for CMV antigens. It was reported that TCR beta sequences correctly inferred the HLA-A and HLA-B alleles for most subjects. A later analysis, which compared TCR beta chains of equal frequency, found the HLA-associated ones more clonally expanded.

This PCR relied on a set of 60 Vbeta primers and 13 Jbeta primers. Using immunoSEQ multiplex PCR, the repertoire was profiled, and TCRdb retains in-frame clones only, with some absent. Seen here are around 62,000 clones, around 78% observed once, and the top ten hold around 8.9%. This CDR3 contains 15 residues. Trimming pared 2 bases from V and 0 bases from J, leaving 8 bases between. Germline V CDR1 and CDR2: KGHSH, LQKENI. With regard to this clone: Its antigen is still unknown.

Sequencing input: PBMCs. The sequence derives from a man in his forties in good health and CMV-seronegative. The chain carries TRBV18 and TRBJ1-3; D not certain. The CDR3 here is CASSPDRLSGNTIYF. CDR3 nucleotide sequence: TGTGCCAGCTCACCAGACCGACTCTCTGGAAACACCATATATTTT.